This TCR beta chain was observed in a study of liver allograft versus peripheral blood T cells. Looking at the study overall: Transplanted-liver and recipient peripheral blood T cell receptor repertoires were compared. Study-wide results and caveats: Inside liver allografts, T cell receptor repertoires reportedly diverged from the repertoires found in peripheral blood.

In this sample, this clonotype is large. What it recognizes is unknown. TCRdb itself ran the reads through MiXCR, one entry per CDR3 protein. The table includes thousands of distinct CDR3 sequences, around 14% detected once. The clonotype was recovered from a human patient who had a liver transplant. Some T cells may originate from the graft donor.

As DNA, the CDR3 is TGTGCCATCAGTGACGGGGGATTCGGAAACACCATATATTTT. Protein: CAISDGGFGNTIYF. The genes are TRBV10-3 and TRBJ1-3; a weak D match, TRBD1 (5 bases). The germline V gene encodes CDR1 ENHRY and CDR2 SYGVKD. CDR3 length: 14 amino acids. With 3 bases removed from V and 4 bases from J, the gap between germline ends came to 10 bases.